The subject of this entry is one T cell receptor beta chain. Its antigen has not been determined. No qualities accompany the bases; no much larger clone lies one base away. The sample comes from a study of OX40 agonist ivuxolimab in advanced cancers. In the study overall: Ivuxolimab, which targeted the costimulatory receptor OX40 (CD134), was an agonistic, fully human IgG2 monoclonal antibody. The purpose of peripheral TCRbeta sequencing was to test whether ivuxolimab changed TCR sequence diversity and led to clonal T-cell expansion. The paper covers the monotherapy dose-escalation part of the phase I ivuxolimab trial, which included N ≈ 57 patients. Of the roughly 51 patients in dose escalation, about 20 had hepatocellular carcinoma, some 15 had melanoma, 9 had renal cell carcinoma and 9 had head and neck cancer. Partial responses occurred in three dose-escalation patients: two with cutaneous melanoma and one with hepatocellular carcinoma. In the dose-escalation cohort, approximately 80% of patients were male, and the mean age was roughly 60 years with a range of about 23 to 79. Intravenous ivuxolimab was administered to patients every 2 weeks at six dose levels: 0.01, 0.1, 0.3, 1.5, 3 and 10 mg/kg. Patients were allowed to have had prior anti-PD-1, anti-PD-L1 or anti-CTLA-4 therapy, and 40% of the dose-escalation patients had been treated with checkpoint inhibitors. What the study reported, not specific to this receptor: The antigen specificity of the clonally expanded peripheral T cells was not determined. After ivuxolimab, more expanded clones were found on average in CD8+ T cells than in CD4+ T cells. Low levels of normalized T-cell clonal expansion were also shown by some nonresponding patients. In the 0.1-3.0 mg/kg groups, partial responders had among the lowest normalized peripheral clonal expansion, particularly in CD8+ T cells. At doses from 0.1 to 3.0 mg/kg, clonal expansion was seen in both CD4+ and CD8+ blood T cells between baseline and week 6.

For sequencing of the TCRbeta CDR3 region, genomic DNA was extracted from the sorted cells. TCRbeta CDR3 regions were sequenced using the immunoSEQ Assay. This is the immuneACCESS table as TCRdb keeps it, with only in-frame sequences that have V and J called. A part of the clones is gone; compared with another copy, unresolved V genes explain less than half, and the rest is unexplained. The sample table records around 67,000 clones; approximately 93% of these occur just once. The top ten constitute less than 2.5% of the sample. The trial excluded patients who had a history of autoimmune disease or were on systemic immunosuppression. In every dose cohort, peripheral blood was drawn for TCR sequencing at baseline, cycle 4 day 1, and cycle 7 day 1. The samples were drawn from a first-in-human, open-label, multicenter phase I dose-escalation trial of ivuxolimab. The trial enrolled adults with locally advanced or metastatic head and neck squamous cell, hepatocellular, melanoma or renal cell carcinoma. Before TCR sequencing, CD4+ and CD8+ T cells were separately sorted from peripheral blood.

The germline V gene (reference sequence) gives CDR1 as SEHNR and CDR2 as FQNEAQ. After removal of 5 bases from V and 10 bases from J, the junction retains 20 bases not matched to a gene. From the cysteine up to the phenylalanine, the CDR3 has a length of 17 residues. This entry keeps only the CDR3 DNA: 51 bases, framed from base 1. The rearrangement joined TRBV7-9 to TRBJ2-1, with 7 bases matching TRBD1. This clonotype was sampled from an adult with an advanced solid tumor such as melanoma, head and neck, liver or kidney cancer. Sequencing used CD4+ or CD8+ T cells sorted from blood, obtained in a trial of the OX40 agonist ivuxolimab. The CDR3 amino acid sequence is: CASSPRTTGAPHGEQFF. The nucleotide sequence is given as TGTGCCAGCAGCCCTCGGACAACAGGGGCCCCCCACGGGGAGCAGTTCTTC.